The TCR beta chain under discussion was sequenced for a study of blood T cell repertoires in COVID-19. Study-wide context: COVID-19 samples collected from the United States, Italy and Spain covered acute and convalescent phases. T cells, B-cell-depleted T cells, or PBMCs provided the cDNA or gDNA that served as material.

The CDR3 sequence is 17 residues long. J was trimmed by 4 bases and V by 6 bases; bases with no gene match: 7. CDR1 and CDR2 (germline): MDHEN, SYDVKM. Original data processing: Amplification of reference gene primers provided the estimated nucleated cell counts. Assay: immunoSEQ multiplex PCR; the TCRdb copy retains only in-frame clones and omits some. The DNA was the basis for D and trimming; V, J and clone size are from that table. The table lists about 33,000 clones, almost 90% of them singletons. This clonotype was sampled from a human donor in a cohort sampled during active COVID-19. Material: peripheral blood. This chain links TRBV28 with TRBJ2-6; 12 positions agree with TRBD1. This chain's CDR3 is CASRPGQGAKGANVLTF. The CDR3 coding sequence is TGTGCCAGCAGGCCGGGACAGGGGGCGAAAGGGGCCAACGTCCTGACTTTC.